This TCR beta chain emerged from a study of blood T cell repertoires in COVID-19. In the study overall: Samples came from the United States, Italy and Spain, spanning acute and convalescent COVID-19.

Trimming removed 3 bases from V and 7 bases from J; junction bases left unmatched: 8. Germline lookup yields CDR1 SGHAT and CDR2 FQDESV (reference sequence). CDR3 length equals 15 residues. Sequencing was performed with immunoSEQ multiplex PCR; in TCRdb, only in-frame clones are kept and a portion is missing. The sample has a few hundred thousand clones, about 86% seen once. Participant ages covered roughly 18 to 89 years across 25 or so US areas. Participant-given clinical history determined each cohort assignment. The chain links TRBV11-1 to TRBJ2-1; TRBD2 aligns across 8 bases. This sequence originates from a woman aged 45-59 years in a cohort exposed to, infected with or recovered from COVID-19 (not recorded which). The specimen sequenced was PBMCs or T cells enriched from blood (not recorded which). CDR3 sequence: CASSFLLAGTNEQFF. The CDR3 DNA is TGTGCCAGCAGCTTTTTATTAGCGGGGACAAATGAGCAGTTCTTC.